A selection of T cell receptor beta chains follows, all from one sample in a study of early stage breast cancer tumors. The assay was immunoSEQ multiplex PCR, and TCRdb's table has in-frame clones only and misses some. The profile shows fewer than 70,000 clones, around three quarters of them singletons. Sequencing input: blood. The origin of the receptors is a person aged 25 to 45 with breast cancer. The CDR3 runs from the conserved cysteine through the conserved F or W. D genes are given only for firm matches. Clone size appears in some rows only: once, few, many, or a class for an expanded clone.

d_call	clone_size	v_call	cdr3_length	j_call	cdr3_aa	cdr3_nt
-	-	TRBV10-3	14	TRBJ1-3	CAIQGVLSGNTIYF	TGTGCCATCCAAGGGGTTCTCTCTGGAAACACCATATATTTT
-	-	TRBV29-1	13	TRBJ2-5	CSVDSAGGETQYF	TGCAGCGTTGACAGTGCCGGGGGAGAGACCCAGTACTTC
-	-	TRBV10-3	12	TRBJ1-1	CASKGGGTEAFF	TGTGCCTCAAAAGGGGGGGGCACTGAAGCTTTCTTT
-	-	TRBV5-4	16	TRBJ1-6	CASSLDGLGVNSPLHF	TGTGCCAGCAGCCTTGATGGGCTGGGGGTTAATTCACCCCTCCACTTT
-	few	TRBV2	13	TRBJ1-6	CASSPAYNSPLHF	TGTGCCAGCAGCCCCGCATATAATTCACCCCTCCACTTT
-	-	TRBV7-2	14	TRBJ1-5	CASSLEAALQPQHF	TGTGCCAGCAGCTTAGAGGCAGCTTTGCAGCCCCAGCATTTT
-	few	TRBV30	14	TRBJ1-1	CAWSVTPGNTEAFF	TGTGCCTGGAGTGTAACCCCGGGAAACACTGAAGCTTTCTTT
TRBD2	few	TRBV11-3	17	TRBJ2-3	CASSPGTSGRAADTQYF	TGTGCCAGCAGCCCGGGGACTAGCGGGAGGGCCGCAGATACGCAGTATTTT
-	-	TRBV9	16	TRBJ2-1	CASSTSGLSSYNEQFF	TGTGCCAGCAGCACATCGGGACTCAGCTCCTACAATGAGCAGTTCTTC
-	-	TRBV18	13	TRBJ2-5	CASSPGGSETQYF	TGTGCCAGCTCACCGGGGGGCTCAGAGACCCAGTACTTC
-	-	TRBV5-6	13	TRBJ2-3	CASSLASADTQYF	TGTGCCAGCAGCTTGGCCAGCGCAGATACGCAGTATTTT
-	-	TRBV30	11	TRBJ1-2	CAGRDRNGYTF	TGTGCCGGCCGGGACCGCAATGGCTACACCTTC
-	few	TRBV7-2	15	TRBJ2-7	CASSQYRGLSYEQYF	TGTGCCAGCAGCCAGTACCGGGGACTCTCCTACGAGCAGTACTTC
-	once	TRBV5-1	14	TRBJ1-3	CASSLGDIGNTIYF	TGCGCCAGCAGCTTGGGGGACATCGGAAACACCATATATTTT
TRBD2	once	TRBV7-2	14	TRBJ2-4	CASSLGAGSAIQYF	TGTGCCAGCAGCTTAGGAGCGGGATCGGCCATTCAGTACTTC
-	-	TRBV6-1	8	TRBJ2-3	CALDTQYF	TGTGCCTTAGATACGCAGTATTTT
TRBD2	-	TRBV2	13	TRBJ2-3	CASSPGLWNTQYF	TGTGCCAGCAGTCCGGGACTATGGAATACGCAGTATTTT
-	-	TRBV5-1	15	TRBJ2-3	CASSFTVTSTDTQYF	TGCGCCAGCAGCTTCACTGTCACTAGCACAGATACGCAGTATTTT
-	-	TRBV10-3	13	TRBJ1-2	CAISEEGNYGYTF	TGTGCCATCAGTGAAGAGGGGAACTATGGCTACACCTTC
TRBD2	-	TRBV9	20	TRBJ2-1	CASSVGTVTRLAPLGYEQFF	TGTGCCAGCAGCGTAGGCACAGTTACCCGACTAGCTCCCCTCGGGTATGAGCAGTTCTTC
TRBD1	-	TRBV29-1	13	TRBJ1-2	CSVSGQGGYGYTF	TGCAGCGTATCCGGACAGGGGGGCTATGGCTACACCTTC
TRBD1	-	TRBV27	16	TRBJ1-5	CASSLWSQGANQPQHF	TGTGCCAGCAGTTTATGGTCACAGGGGGCGAATCAGCCCCAGCATTTT
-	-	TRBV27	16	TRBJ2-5	CASRYRGYLPQETQYF	TGTGCCAGCAGGTACCGGGGCTACCTACCCCAAGAGACCCAGTACTTC
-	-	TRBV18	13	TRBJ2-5	CASSSQGQETQYF	TGTGCCAGCTCATCCCAGGGACAAGAGACCCAGTACTTC
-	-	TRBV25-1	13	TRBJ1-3	CASSPHSGNTIYF	TGTGCCAGCAGTCCTCACTCTGGAAACACCATATATTTT
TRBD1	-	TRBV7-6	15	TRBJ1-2	CASSNRPGTGVDYTF	TGTGCCAGCAGCAATCGTCCCGGGACAGGGGTCGACTACACCTTC
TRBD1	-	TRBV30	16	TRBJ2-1	CAWSGDQGQADNEQFF	TGTGCCTGGAGTGGCGACCAGGGACAGGCCGACAATGAGCAGTTCTTC